A selection of T cell receptor beta chains follows, all from one sample in a study of blood T cell repertoires in COVID-19. TCRdb's table, derived via immunoSEQ multiplex PCR, lists solely in-frame clones and lacks some. Among roughly 250,000 clones listed, around nine tenths were seen once. Sequenced: peripheral blood. The origin of the receptors is a woman in her forties who had recovered from COVID-19. Each CDR3 is given with its conserved first and last residue. The D gene is left open where the match is weak. Rows may omit the clone size; those that give it use once, few, many or a size class.

TRBV4-3,TRBJ2-7,TRBD2,-,CASSQEVLAGGLEQYF,TGCGCCAGCAGCCAAGAGGTCCTAGCGGGAGGGCTTGAGCAGTACTTC
TRBV19,TRBJ2-5,TRBD2,-,CASSPRLAGGLGETQYF,TGTGCCAGTAGTCCTAGACTAGCGGGGGGACTCGGAGAGACCCAGTACTTC
TRBV6-4,TRBJ1-1,-,-,CASSEGRYTEAFF,TGTGCCAGCAGTGAGGGGAGATACACTGAAGCTTTCTTT
TRBV27,TRBJ2-2,-,once,CASSPRLRTGELFF,TGTGCCAGCAGCCCTCGCCTGCGTACCGGGGAGCTGTTTTTT
TRBV6-2/TRBV6-3,TRBJ1-5,-,-,CASSRYGGGNQPQHF,TGTGCCAGCAGCCGATACGGGGGTGGCAATCAGCCCCAGCATTTT
TRBV19,TRBJ1-6,-,once,CASNTPTAANSPLHF,TGTGCCAGTAACACCCCTACAGCCGCGAATTCACCCCTCCACTTT
TRBV7-9,TRBJ2-7,TRBD2,-,CASAASGSSEQYF,TGTGCCAGCGCCGCTAGCGGGAGTAGCGAGCAGTACTTC
TRBV7-3,TRBJ2-6,-,-,CASSLQGRTGANVLTF,TGTGCCAGCAGCCTACAGGGGAGGACTGGGGCCAACGTCCTGACTTTC
TRBV7-2,TRBJ2-7,-,-,CASSLVWGVEQYF,TGTGCCAGCAGCTTAGTTTGGGGGGTTGAGCAGTACTTC
TRBV27,TRBJ1-6,-,few,CASSAAGVHNSPLHF,TGTGCCAGCAGTGCCGCCGGGGTCCATAATTCACCCCTCCACTTT
TRBV19,TRBJ2-7,TRBD2,once,CASSISSGSSYEQYF,TGTGCCAGTAGTATTTCTAGCGGCAGCTCCTACGAGCAGTACTTC
TRBV5-1,TRBJ1-2,TRBD1,-,CASSTETGEVDGYTF,TGCGCCAGCAGCACGGAGACAGGGGAAGTGGATGGCTACACCTTC
TRBV7-2,TRBJ2-3,TRBD2,-,CASSTGTSARTDTQYF,TGTGCCAGCAGCACGGGGACTAGCGCACGCACAGATACGCAGTATTTT
TRBV7-6,TRBJ1-6,TRBD1,once,CASSLRQGVYNSPLHF,TGTGCCAGCAGCTTAAGACAGGGGGTGTATAATTCACCCCTCCACTTT
TRBV9,TRBJ2-5,TRBD2,-,CASSPREVGGETQYF,TGTGCCAGCAGCCCCCGGGAGGTCGGAGGGGAGACCCAGTACTTC
TRBV18,TRBJ2-5,TRBD1,once,CASSQQWGQGLETQYF,TGTGCCAGCTCACAACAGTGGGGACAGGGGCTGGAGACCCAGTACTTC
TRBV7-2,TRBJ1-2,TRBD1,-,CASSSVQGALGYTF,TGTGCCAGCAGCTCCGTACAGGGGGCTTTAGGCTACACCTTC
TRBV7-9,TRBJ2-1,TRBD2,-,CASSLFSAGAYNEQFF,TGTGCCAGCAGCCTTTTTTCAGCGGGAGCCTACAATGAGCAGTTCTTC
TRBV7-2,TRBJ2-1,TRBD2,-,CASTGWSGGANEQFF,TGTGCCAGCACCGGGTGGAGCGGGGGGGCGAATGAGCAGTTCTTC
TRBV7-2,TRBJ2-5,TRBD2,-,CASSPSGGARETQYF,TGTGCCAGCAGCCCCAGCGGGGGGGCGAGGGAGACCCAGTACTTC
TRBV9,TRBJ2-1,TRBD2,-,CLRASGGQNNEQFF,TGTCTCAGGGCTAGCGGGGGCCAGAACAATGAGCAGTTCTTC
TRBV2,TRBJ1-1,TRBD1,-,CASRLPQGRNTEAFF,TGTGCCAGCAGACTACCACAGGGGAGGAACACTGAAGCTTTCTTT
TRBV5-4,TRBJ2-5,TRBD2,-,CASSLKNRAGVGETQYF,TGTGCCAGCAGCTTGAAGAACCGAGCGGGAGTTGGAGAGACCCAGTACTTC
TRBV9,TRBJ1-3,-,-,CASGRGDGSGNTIYF,TGTGCCAGCGGTCGCGGAGACGGCTCTGGAAACACCATATATTTT
TRBV7-9,TRBJ1-2,TRBD1,-,CASSWTGNYGYTF,TGTGCCAGCAGCTGGACAGGGAACTATGGCTACACCTTC
TRBV27,TRBJ2-3,-,once,CASSPQGDTQYF,TGTGCCAGCAGCCCGCAGGGGGATACGCAGTATTTT
TRBV6-2/TRBV6-3,TRBJ2-5,-,-,CASSSSFPSVETQYF,TGTGCCAGCAGTTCCTCCTTCCCTAGCGTAGAGACCCAGTACTTC
TRBV4-2,TRBJ2-7,-,few,CASSPGTVSYEQYF,TGTGCCAGCAGCCCCGGGACTGTCTCCTACGAGCAGTACTTC
TRBV5-5,TRBJ2-1,TRBD2,-,CASSQASLSGRFHEQFF,TGTGCCAGCAGCCAGGCTTCCCTAAGCGGGAGGTTTCATGAGCAGTTCTTC
TRBV7-2,TRBJ1-2,-,-,CASSPRSGDYGYTF,TGTGCCAGCAGCCCCCGGTCGGGGGACTATGGCTACACCTTC
TRBV18,TRBJ2-3,TRBD1,-,CASSPGQGNTDTQYF,TGTGCCAGCTCACCAGGACAGGGAAACACAGATACGCAGTATTTT
TRBV30,TRBJ1-2,-,-,CAWTGDNYGYTF,TGTGCCTGGACAGGGGATAACTATGGCTACACCTTC
TRBV6-5,TRBJ2-1,TRBD2,-,CASTEGPRLAHEQFF,TGTGCCAGCACCGAGGGGCCCCGACTAGCCCATGAGCAGTTCTTC
TRBV27,TRBJ1-4,TRBD1,-,CASRMGTAATNEKLFF,TGTGCCAGCAGGATGGGGACAGCAGCAACTAATGAAAAACTGTTTTTT
TRBV19,TRBJ1-2,-,-,CASSPDRYFPGYTF,TGTGCCAGTAGTCCCGACAGGTACTTTCCCGGCTACACCTTC
TRBV7-2,TRBJ2-7,TRBD1,-,CASSLASGTGVEQYF,TGTGCCAGCAGCTTAGCCTCCGGGACAGGGGTTGAGCAGTACTTC
TRBV29-1,TRBJ2-5,-,-,CSVGEETQYF,TGCAGCGTTGGAGAAGAGACCCAGTACTTC
TRBV7-2,TRBJ1-1,-,-,CASSLGRMNTEAFF,TGTGCCAGCAGCTTAGGGAGGATGAACACTGAAGCTTTCTTT
TRBV7-2,TRBJ1-2,-,-,CASSLAGVSHGYTF,TGTGCCAGCAGCTTAGCGGGAGTGAGTCATGGCTACACCTTC
TRBV28,TRBJ2-7,-,-,CASSVSRGAARGEQYF,TGTGCCAGCAGTGTTAGCAGGGGTGCGGCTCGAGGCGAGCAGTACTTC
TRBV7-2,TRBJ2-7,-,-,CASSLVANYEQYF,TGTGCCAGCAGCTTAGTGGCAAATTACGAGCAGTACTTC
TRBV18,TRBJ2-5,TRBD1,-,CASSSDRAPLLSGTQYF,TGTGCCAGCTCATCCGACAGGGCCCCTTTGTTAAGCGGGACCCAGTACTTC
TRBV19,TRBJ1-2,TRBD1,-,CASSILDRQGDINGYTF,TGTGCCAGTAGTATTCTGGACCGACAGGGGGATATTAATGGCTACACCTTC
TRBV7-8,TRBJ2-1,TRBD1,-,CASSFGTGLARNEQFF,TGTGCCAGCAGCTTCGGGACAGGGTTAGCTCGGAATGAGCAGTTCTTC
TRBV28,TRBJ2-6,-,-,CASSPPWGDSSSGANVLTF,TGTGCCAGCAGTCCGCCGTGGGGGGACAGTTCCTCTGGGGCCAACGTCCTGACTTTC
TRBV30,TRBJ1-5,-,-,CAWGAQGQPQHF,TGTGCCTGGGGGGCACAGGGCCAGCCCCAGCATTTT
TRBV4-2,TRBJ2-5,TRBD1,-,CASSQILRDRETQYF,TGTGCCAGCAGCCAAATACTCCGGGACAGGGAGACCCAGTACTTC
TRBV11-3,TRBJ2-7,TRBD2,-,CASSLDSGSSYEQYF,TGTGCCAGCAGCTTAGATAGCGGGAGCTCCTACGAGCAGTACTTC
TRBV5-1,TRBJ1-2,-,-,CATPDNNYGYTF,TGCGCCACCCCGGACAATAACTATGGCTACACCTTC
TRBV27,TRBJ2-1,TRBD2,-,CASTHSLASGRNEQFF,TGTGCCAGCACCCACTCCCTGGCTAGCGGGAGGAATGAGCAGTTCTTC